These 9 T cell receptor beta chains originate from one sample sequenced in a study of shared clonotypes between healthy human individuals (dated by TCRdb to about 2020). Library generation was performed with the immunoSEQ multiplex PCR assay. TCRdb's version of the immuneACCESS table is confined to in-frame rearrangements and falls short of the full clone set. An unresolved V gene accounts for under half of the shortfall where checked; the remainder is of unknown origin. Counted in this sample were 2 million to 2.5 million clones; about 92% of them appeared once. Of the sample, roughly 0.36% falls within the top ten clones. Sequencing was carried out using naive CD4+ T cells from PBMCs. The meaning of the sample's cell subset or site label: CD45RA+ positively selected. Receptors were obtained from a man aged 18 to 29 in good health. Some clones in this sample may be carry-over from other donors' samples.

The chain joins TRBV27 to TRBJ2-1; D perhaps matches TRBD2 (6 bases). The CDR3 has 17 residues. V gave up 6 bases and J gave up 3 bases, with 21 bases separating them. Germline-derived CDR1 and CDR2 are MNHEY and SMNVEV (reference sequence). The CDR3 DNA sequence: TGTGCCAGCAGCACGAGGGGCCCAGCGGGTTACTACAATGAGCAGTTCTTC. Protein: CASSTRGPAGYYNEQFF.

V is TRBV28 and J is TRBJ2-2; 9 bases agree with TRBD2. The V and J ends lost 9 bases and 4 bases, in that order; junction bases with no gene match: 9. The CDR3 covers 15 residues. Germline V gene lookup returns CDR1 MDHEN and CDR2 SYDVKM. The CDR3 region is CASRSGSYGTGELFF. The CDR3, as DNA: TGTGCCAGTCGTAGCGGGAGTTACGGCACCGGGGAGCTGTTTTTT.

V is TRBV7-9 and J is TRBJ2-5; the D is unclear. The CDR3 is 13 residues long. With 4 bases removed from V and 5 bases from J, the gap between germline ends came to 11 bases. From germline, CDR1 is SEHNR and CDR2 FQNEAQ (reference sequence). CDR3 bases: TGTGCCAGCAGCTACATCCCCGCGGAGACCCAGTACTTC. Amino acid sequence: CASSYIPAETQYF.

This sequence joins TRBV4-1 and TRBJ1-5; TRBD1 might be the D (5 bases). The V end was cut by 0 bases, the J end by 7 bases, with 13 bases between. Germline loops: CDR1 MGHRA, CDR2 YSYEKL. The CDR3 consists of 15 residues. CDR3 loop: CASSQDRLRGQPQHF. CDR3 DNA: TGCGCCAGCAGCCAAGATCGTCTCCGGGGGCAGCCCCAGCATTTT.

This chain links TRBV4-2 with TRBJ2-1; a possible D gene is TRBD2 (6 bases). This CDR3 spans 16 amino acids. Trimming left V 1 base short and J 5 bases short, with 15 bases between. CDR1 is LGHNA, CDR2 YNFKEQ, per germline. The CDR3 region has the DNA TGTGCCAGCAGCCAAGGCGATGAGCGGGTAAACAATGAGCAGTTCTTC. It is translated as CASSQGDERVNNEQFF.

The chain recombines TRBV6-1 with TRBJ2-7, with D possibly called TRBD1 or TRBD2 (5 bases each). The CDR3 has 13 residues. From germline, CDR1 is MNHNS and CDR2 SASEGT. V was shortened by 2 bases and J by 6 bases, with 11 bases between the two germline ends. The CDR3 DNA reads as TGTGCCAGCAGTGAAAGGGGCGCGGGCGAGCAGTACTTC. Encoded protein: CASSERGAGEQYF.

The chain links TRBV18 to TRBJ2-5; a weak D match, TRBD2 (6 bases). Germline V CDR1 and CDR2: KGHSH, LQKENI. V shed 0 bases and J shed 0 bases, with 8 bases lying between them. The CDR3 has 15 amino acids. This chain's CDR3 is CASSPPGLYQETQYF. The CDR3 DNA sequence: TGTGCCAGCTCACCACCGGGACTGTACCAAGAGACCCAGTACTTC.

This clone was recorded only once. This chain joins TRBV6-1 and TRBJ2-1; D not certain. Germline values: CDR1 MNHNS, CDR2 SASEGT. The CDR3 has 15 amino acids. V lost 1 base and J 5 bases, leaving 12 bases between the germline ends. This CDR3 reads CASSEVGRGNNEQFF. Written as DNA, the CDR3 is TGTGCCAGCAGTGAAGTTGGTCGCGGTAACAATGAGCAGTTCTTC.

This clone was detected only once. The V call is TRBV23-1, the J call TRBJ2-7; 9 bases line up with TRBD2. Being an ORF, TRBV23-1 has a function that is uncertain. The CDR3 totals 15 residues. V dropped 2 bases and J dropped 6; count of bases not matched to a gene: 8. CDR3 in DNA: TGCGCCAGCAGTCAAGAGGCGGGAGGGTTCTGCGAGCAGTACTTC. This sequence encodes CASSQEAGGFCEQYF.